Described below is a single TCR beta chain sequence and its context. Its antigen remains unidentified. Amplified TCR beta CDR3 regions derived from RNA transcripts. Primed by the HTBI set, a first-round RT-PCR was run on the TCR CDR3. TCRdb re-called the multiplex PCR reads with MiXCR, one entry per CDR3 protein. Among around 690,000 distinct CDR3 sequences listed, roughly 17% were seen once. The data belong to a study of T cells in Graves' hyperthyroidism and ophthalmopathy. Study conclusions and caveats: Appearing also in blood were most of the thyroid clonotypes expanded above 0.001.

Germline CDR1 is MNHNS and CDR2 is SASEGT. Trimming cost V 4 bases and J 4 bases; bases outside gene matches: 11. This CDR3 contains 17 residues. This TCR came from a man over 45 with Graves' hyperthyroidism. The sequenced sample was blood. This sequence joins TRBV6-1 and TRBJ2-2, with TRBD2 matching over 8 bases. The CDR3 nucleotides read TGTGCCAGCAGTGCCCCTGTCGGGAGGGCGAGCACCGGGGAGCTGTTTTTT. This gives the protein CASSAPVGRASTGELFF.